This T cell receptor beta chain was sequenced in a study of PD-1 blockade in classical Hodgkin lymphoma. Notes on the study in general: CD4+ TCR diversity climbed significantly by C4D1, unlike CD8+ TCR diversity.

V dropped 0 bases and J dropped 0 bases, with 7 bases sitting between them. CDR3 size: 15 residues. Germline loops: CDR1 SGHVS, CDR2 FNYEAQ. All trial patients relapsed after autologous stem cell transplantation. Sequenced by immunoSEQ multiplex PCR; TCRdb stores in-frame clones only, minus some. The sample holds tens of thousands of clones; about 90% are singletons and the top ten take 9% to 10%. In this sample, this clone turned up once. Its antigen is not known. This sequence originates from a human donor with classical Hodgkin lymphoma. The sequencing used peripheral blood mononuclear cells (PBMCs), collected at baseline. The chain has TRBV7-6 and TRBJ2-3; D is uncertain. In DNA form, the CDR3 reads TGTGCCAGCAGCTTAGCGGGTCCTAGCACAGATACGCAGTATTTT. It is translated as CASSLAGPSTDTQYF.